Following are 18 T cell receptor beta chains from one sample sequenced in a study of blood T cells in healthy people across ages. Sample-barcoded 5' priming and a J-beta primer mix drove a second PCR of roughly 6 to 12 cycles. Each CDR3 protein gets one entry after TCRdb re-called the 5' RACE reads with MiXCR. Among roughly 1.6 million distinct CDR3 sequences listed, almost 35% were seen once. Material for sequencing was blood. Receptors originate from a woman in her twenties or thirties in good health.

This clonotype turned up a few times. J is TRBJ2-7 and V is TRBV29-1; 9 bases fit TRBD1. CDR3 length equals 14 residues. The V and J ends lost 3 bases and 5 bases, in that order; junction bases with no gene match: 8. Germline V gene lookup returns CDR1 SQVTM and CDR2 ANQGSEA. CDR3 protein: CSVDPGQGPHEQYF. DNA for the CDR3: TGCAGCGTTGACCCGGGACAGGGCCCCCACGAGCAGTACTTC.

Only a few counts were recorded for this clonotype. This chain joins TRBV6-1 and TRBJ1-2; no definite D call. The V gene's germline CDR1 is MNHNS and CDR2 SASEGT. The CDR3 runs 15 residues. V lost 2 bases, J lost 2 bases, and 12 bases lay in between. The CDR3 spells CASSERQTLNYGYTF. The DNA of the CDR3 is TGTGCCAGCAGTGAACGCCAGACGTTGAACTATGGCTACACCTTC.

To note about this clonotype: This may stem from a read error, because a much larger clone lies one nucleotide away. This rearrangement joins TRBV7-9 to TRBJ1-6; TRBD1 aligns across 7 bases. The CDR3 contains 16 residues. V shed 1 base, J shed 0 bases, and the junction held 0 bases outside the gene matches. Germline-derived CDR1 and CDR2 are SEHNR and FQNEAQ (reference sequence). The CDR3 DNA reads as TGTGCCAGCAGCTTAGAGGGGGCCTCCTATAATTCACCCCTCCACTTT. This translates into CASSLEGASYNSPLHF.

V gene TRBV11-1 combines with J gene TRBJ2-1, with D perhaps TRBD2 (6 bases). CDR1 SGHAT and CDR2 FQDESV come from the germline V gene (reference sequence). Trimming took off 5 bases at V and 2 bases at J, with 13 bases between the two ends. The length of the CDR3 is 15 residues. As DNA, the CDR3 is TGTGCCAGCAGCCCAGCGGGTGAAACCTACAATGAGCAGTTCTTC. It translates to CASSPAGETYNEQFF. Supplemented by reference TRBV11-1 and TRBJ2-1, the full variable domain reads EAEVAQSPRYKITEKSQAVAFWCDPISGHATLYWYRQILGQGPELLVQFQDESVVDDSQLPKDRFSAERLKGVDSTLKIQPAELGDSAMYLCASSPAGETYNEQFFGPGTRLTVL.

In this sample, this clonotype turned up a few times. Being one base from a much bigger clone, this may be a read error. J is TRBJ2-1 and V is TRBV7-6; 9 bases match TRBD2. The DNA matches TRBJ2-7 better at its end, which makes the J call doubtful. Germline-derived CDR1 and CDR2 are SGHVS and FNYEAQ. The CDR3 contains 17 residues. Here the CDR3 reads CASSLGVAGASYNEQYF. CDR3 bases: TGTGCCAGCAGCTTAGGAGTAGCGGGGGCCTCCTACAATGAGCAGTACTTC.

Regarding this clonotype: A read error is possible here, since a much larger clone lies one base away. The chain carries TRBV28 and TRBJ1-2, with a weak D call TRBD1 (5 bases). Germline V gene data show CDR1 as MDHEN and CDR2 as SYDVKM. The CDR3 has 15 amino acids. V lost 11 bases, J lost 7 bases, and 26 bases lay in between. CDR3: CAGLPSQGRFIGYTF. The CDR3 DNA reads TGTGCCGGCCTACCAAGCCAGGGACGGTTTATTGGCTACACCTTC.

V usage is TRBV20-1 and J usage is TRBJ2-7; 12 positions agree with TRBD1. Germline values: CDR1 DFQATT, CDR2 SNEGSKA (reference sequence). The CDR3 extends over 15 amino acids. The V segment lost 0 bases and the J segment 3 bases; nucleotides outside the gene matches: 3. The CDR3: CSARDGTGGYYEQYF. The CDR3 DNA reads TGCAGTGCTAGAGATGGGACAGGGGGCTACTACGAGCAGTACTTC.

This clonotype showed up just a few times. The rearrangement uses TRBV9 and TRBJ2-3; TRBD2 aligns across 9 bases. The V gene's germline CDR1 is SGDLS and CDR2 YYNGEE. This CDR3 is 16 amino acids long. After removal of 2 bases from V and 0 bases from J, the junction contained 4 bases not matched to a gene. Here the CDR3 DNA reads TGTGCCAGCAGCGTTTCCGGGACTAGCAGCACAGATACGCAGTATTTT. Translated, it gives CASSVSGTSSTDTQYF.

Note on this clonotype: This sequence may be a read error, since a much larger clone differs from it by one base. The rearrangement uses TRBV10-3 and TRBJ2-1; D ambiguous. Germline CDR1 ENHRY, CDR2 SYGVKD. The CDR3 is 16 amino acids. The DNA for the CDR3 is TGTGCCATCAGTGGGACCAAAATCTCCTCCTACAATGAGCGGTTCTTC. Its translation is CAISGTKISSYNERFF.

To note about this clonotype: One end of the junction fails to match germline, which may point to a read error. This chain uses TRBV10-3 with TRBJ1-2, with 10 bases matching TRBD1. The CDR3 totals 13 residues. Germline CDR1 and CDR2: ENHRY and SYGVKD. CDR3 sequence: CATSGQGDYGYTF. CDR3 bases: TGTGCCACCAGTGGACAGGGGGACTATGGCTACACCTTC.

J is TRBJ1-6 and V is TRBV3-1, with D perhaps TRBD1 (5 bases). This CDR3 has 14 amino acids. V was cut by 4 bases and J by 11 bases, with 15 bases left in between. CDR1 LGHDT and CDR2 YNNKEL come from the germline V gene (reference sequence). The CDR3 DNA sequence: TGTGCCAGCAGCCCCCAGGGAGGACGCCCACCCCTCCACTTT. This encodes CASSPQGGRPPLHF.

The rearrangement joins TRBV20-1 to TRBJ2-3; TRBD2 aligns across 8 bases. The V gene's germline CDR1 is DFQATT and CDR2 SNEGSKA (reference sequence). CDR3 length: 14 amino acids. Unmatched junction bases numbered 4, after V lost 3 bases and J lost 2 bases. For the CDR3, the DNA is TGCAGTGCTAGTGAGACTAGCGACACAGATACGCAGTATTTT. Translated, it gives CSASETSDTDTQYF.

The V and J genes are TRBV5-1 and TRBJ2-7; TRBD2 agrees at 8 bases. The junction had 11 bases not matched to a gene; V was cut back by 2 bases and J by 4 bases. The CDR3 is made up of 16 amino acids. Germline CDR1 reads SGHRS; CDR2 reads YFSETQ. The chain's CDR3 is CASSLGPSGSRYEQYF. CDR3 in DNA: TGCGCCAGCAGCTTAGGACCCAGCGGGAGTCGATACGAGCAGTACTTC.

J is TRBJ1-5 and V is TRBV28, with D maybe TRBD1 (6 bases). The germline V and J ends were trimmed by 3 bases and 1 base, with 13 bases remaining between them. There are 16 residues in the CDR3. Germline CDR1 reads MDHEN; CDR2 reads SYDVKM. The CDR3 sequence: CASSFMGGASNQPQHF. The CDR3 DNA follows: TGTGCCAGCAGTTTTATGGGGGGCGCCAGCAATCAGCCCCAGCATTTT.

The chain recombines TRBV3-1 with TRBJ2-7; D is possibly TRBD1 (5 bases). The V end lost 4 bases, the J end lost 3 bases, and 13 bases lay between the germline ends. This CDR3 spans 14 amino acids. Germline V gives CDR1 LGHDT, CDR2 YNNKEL (reference sequence). The CDR3 here is CASSPIPTGYEQYF. The CDR3, as DNA: TGTGCCAGCAGCCCGATACCAACAGGCTACGAGCAGTACTTC.

The J gene is TRBJ2-7, the V gene TRBV5-5; D tentatively reads TRBD1 or TRBD2 (5 bases each). The CDR3 has 15 amino acids. Germline V gene lookup returns CDR1 SGHKS and CDR2 YYEKEE (reference sequence). V was trimmed by 0 bases and J by 3 bases, leaving 13 bases between them. The CDR3 protein is CASSLEGTTYYEQYF. The CDR3 region has the DNA TGTGCCAGCAGCTTGGAAGGGACGACCTACTACGAGCAGTACTTC.

There are a few counts of this clonotype. One end of the junction varies from germline; a read error may be responsible. The chain combines TRBV20-1 with TRBJ2-7, with 8 positions matching TRBD1. Looked up from germline, CDR1 is DFQATT and CDR2 is SNEGSKA (reference sequence). The CDR3 has 14 amino acids. DNA for the CDR3: TGCAGTGCTAGTCGACAGGGGTTCTCCTGCGAGCAGTACTTC. The encoded protein is CSASRQGFSCEQYF.

This clonotype was recorded a few times. This chain joins TRBV2 and TRBJ2-5, with 7 bases aligning to TRBD1. This CDR3 comprises 13 residues. The V gene's germline CDR1 is SNHLY and CDR2 FYNNEI. V shed 4 bases and J 3 bases; nucleotides not matched to a gene: 2. The CDR3, as DNA: TGTGCCAGCAGTGGACAGGGAGAAGAGACCCAGTACTTC. Protein sequence: CASSGQGEETQYF.